The T cell receptor (beta chain) described here comes from a study of blood T cells in healthy people across ages. Study context: Capture via template switching afforded approximately one barcoded beta molecule per two T cells.

In the case of this clonotype: Its specificity is unknown.

Study-wide results and caveats: Both higher diversity and more naive CD4+ cells marked long-lived donors when set against aged donors.

Researchers isolated at least 6.5 million PBMCs per sample. There were at least 6 micrograms of total RNA extracted from every sample. The ends lost 5 bases at V and 5 bases at J; junction bases unmatched: 5. The CDR3 sequence is 14 residues long. Per the germline V gene, CDR1 is SGHTA and CDR2 is FQGNSA. A second PCR of 7 to 11 cycles used a sample-barcoded 5' primer and a J-beta primer mix. TCRdb processed the 5' RACE reads anew with MiXCR; each CDR3 protein has one entry. The sample records 1,800,000 or so distinct CDR3 sequences, about two fifths being singletons. Input material: blood. This sequence joins TRBV7-2 and TRBJ2-1, with 8 nucleotides matching TRBD2. The sequence was obtained from a human donor in good health. CDR3 region: CASSPAGVDNEQFF. The CDR3 DNA is TGTGCCAGCAGCCCAGCGGGGGTCGACAATGAGCAGTTCTTC.